This TCR beta chain was observed in a study of beta chain features in type 1 diabetes. Study background: Examination of sorted cells across all samples involved approximately 100,000,000 cells.

This CDR3 comprises 11 residues. V was shortened by 1 base and J by 9 bases, with 4 bases between the two germline ends. From germline, CDR1 is DFQATT and CDR2 SNEGSKA (reference sequence). Study findings and constraints: The similarity of naive, central memory and Treg TCRB repertoires appeared greater among patients than among healthy donors. In all four CD4+ subsets, TCRB CDR3 length was significantly, moderately reduced in type 1 diabetes.

The entirety of the isolated RNA underwent reverse transcription, so expressed TCRB transcripts were sequenced. Sequenced by immunoSEQ multiplex PCR; TCRdb stores in-frame clones only, minus some. The sample records some 63,000 clones, almost 50% being singletons. A note on this clone: Its specificity is not known.

Cells sorted by CD45RO/CCR7/CD25/CD127/CD95/CD27 comprised CD4+ naive, central memory, regulatory and stem cell-like memory cells. The specimen was central memory CD4+ T cells from blood. This TCR was recovered from a man aged 25 to 40 with type 1 diabetes. The chain combines TRBV20-1 with TRBJ2-6; the D is unclear. Here the CDR3 reads CSARGSNVLTF. The CDR3 bases are TGCAGTGCTAGAGGCAGCAACGTCCTGACTTTC.